This TCR beta chain was identified during a study of blood T cells in healthy people across ages. Study observations and caveats: Unsorted PBMCs blocked a conclusive comparison of naive and antigen-experienced cells. Naive T cell percentage showed a strong correlation with TCR beta diversity.

Whenever a sample was processed, at least 6.5 million PBMCs were isolated. There were at least 6 micrograms of total RNA extracted from every sample. Concerning this clonotype itself: Its antigen is currently unknown.

The CDR3 length is 13 residues. Between the trimmed V and J ends, which lost 4 bases and 2 bases, there was a span of 6 bases. Per the germline V gene, CDR1 is LGHNA and CDR2 is YNFKEQ. Primers used in a second PCR of roughly 6 to 12 cycles were a sample-barcoded 5' primer and a J-beta primer mix. TCRdb used MiXCR to reprocess the 5' RACE reads, holding one entry per CDR3 protein. This sample yields around 800,000 distinct CDR3 sequences, of which roughly 60% are seen a single time; around a quarter belongs to the top ten. The genes are TRBV4-2 and TRBJ1-5, with no clear D. Source material: blood. The sequence derives from a man under 40 in good health. The chain's CDR3 is CASSLLRNQPQHF. The CDR3 DNA reads TGTGCCAGCAGCCTCCTCCGCAATCAGCCCCAGCATTTT.